The source of this T cell receptor (beta chain) is a study of human T cells and chemical hapten exposure. TCRdb recomputed calls from the RACE reads with MiXCR, one row per CDR3 protein. The sample holds about 89,000 distinct CDR3 sequences, approximately 13% seen once. The sample holds a few counts of this clonotype. CDR1 and CDR2 (germline): MNHNY, SVGAGI (reference sequence). CDR3 length: 15 amino acids. Between the trimmed V and J ends, which lost 0 bases and 2 bases, there was a span of 7 bases. The time point here: patch test 3, about 24 weeks after DPC sensitization. Noted treatment: therapeutic diphenylcyclopropenone sensitization with weekly scalp DPC.

The V gene is TRBV6-6, the J gene TRBJ2-2, with D possibly matching TRBD1 (5 bases). Sequences were derived from whole blood, sampled in connection with sensitization to the hapten diphenylcyclopropenone (DPC). This TCR derives from a woman aged 45-65 years with alopecia areata. Some clones in this sample may be carry-over from other donors' samples. CDR3 loop: CASSYSGHNTGELFF. Here the CDR3 DNA reads TGTGCCAGCAGTTACTCCGGACACAACACCGGGGAGCTGTTTTTT.